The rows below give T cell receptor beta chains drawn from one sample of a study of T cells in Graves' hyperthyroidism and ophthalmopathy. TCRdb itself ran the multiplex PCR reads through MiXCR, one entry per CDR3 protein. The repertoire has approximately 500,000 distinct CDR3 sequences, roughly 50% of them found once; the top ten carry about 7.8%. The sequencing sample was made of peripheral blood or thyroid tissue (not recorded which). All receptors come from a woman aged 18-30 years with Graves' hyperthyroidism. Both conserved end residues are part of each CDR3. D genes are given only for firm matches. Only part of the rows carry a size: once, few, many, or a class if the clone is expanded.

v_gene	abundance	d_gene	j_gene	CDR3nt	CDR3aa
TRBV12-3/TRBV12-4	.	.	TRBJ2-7	TGTGCCAGCAACAAATACGGGACGACTGGGGCCAACGAGCAGTACTTC	CASNKYGTTGANEQYF
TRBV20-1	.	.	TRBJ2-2	TGCAGTGCTAGAGACAGGGGGCTGTTTTTT	CSARDRGLFF
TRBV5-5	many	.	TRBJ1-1	TGTGCCAGCAGCCTACCTCCGGTGAACACTGAAGCTTTCTTT	CASSLPPVNTEAFF
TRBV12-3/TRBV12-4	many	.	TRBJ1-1	TGTGCCAGCAGTTGGCTCACTGAAGCTTTCTTT	CASSWLTEAFF
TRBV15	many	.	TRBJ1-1	TGTGCCACCAGCAGTGTGGAGTACGCTGAAGCTTTCTTT	CATSSVEYAEAFF
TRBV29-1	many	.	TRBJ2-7	TGCAGCGTTGCTCAGGGGTTTACCCACGAGCAGTACTTC	CSVAQGFTHEQYF
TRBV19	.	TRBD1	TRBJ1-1	TGTGCCAGTAGGTCCCGGGACAGGGCAAACACTGAAGCTTTCTTT	CASRSRDRANTEAFF
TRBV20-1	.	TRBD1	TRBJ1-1	TGCAGTGCTACCGGACAGGGGAGCACTGAAGCTTTCTTT	CSATGQGSTEAFF
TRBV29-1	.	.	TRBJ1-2	TGCAGCGCCAGCAGCCCGGGAGGACCGAACGATTATGGCTACACCTTC	CSASSPGGPNDYGYTF
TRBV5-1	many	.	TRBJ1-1	TGCGCCAGCAGCTTGGCACAGAAGAACACTGAAGCTTTCTTT	CASSLAQKNTEAFF
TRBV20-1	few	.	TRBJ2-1	TGCAGTGCTAGCTCTGCGACTGGATTCAATGAGCAGTTCTTC	CSASSATGFNEQFF
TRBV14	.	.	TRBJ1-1	TGTGCCACCACCGATGAGGACAGCCAAGAAGCTCCCCCCGCTTTCTTT	CATTDEDSQEAPPAFF
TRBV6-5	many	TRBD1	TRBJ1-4	TGTGCCAGCAGTTCGACAGGGTTGGCTAATGAAAAACTGTTTTTT	CASSSTGLANEKLFF
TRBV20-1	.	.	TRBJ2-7	TGCAGTTACGGGGGATCCTACGAGCAGTACTTC	CSYGGSYEQYF
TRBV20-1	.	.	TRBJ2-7	TGCAGTGCTAAGGGCGAGCAGTCCTTC	CSAKGEQSF
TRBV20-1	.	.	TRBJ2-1	TGCAGTGCTAGGGAGGACGCCACGGGCAATGAGCAGTTCTTC	CSAREDATGNEQFF
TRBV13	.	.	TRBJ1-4	TGTGCCAGCAGTGCAACCCGGTTATTTAATGAAAAACTGTTTTTT	CASSATRLFNEKLFF
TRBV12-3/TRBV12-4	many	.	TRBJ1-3	TGTGCCAGCAGTCCCGGGAGGGGACTTGCTGGAAACACCATATATTTT	CASSPGRGLAGNTIYF
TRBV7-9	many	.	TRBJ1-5	TGTGCCAGCAGCTTTACCGATCAGCCCCAGCATTTT	CASSFTDQPQHF
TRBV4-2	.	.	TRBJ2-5	TGTGCCAGCAGCCGGCTCACGGGCAGAGCGCAAGAGACCCAGTACTTC	CASSRLTGRAQETQYF
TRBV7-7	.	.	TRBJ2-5	TGTGCTAGCTCCAATCAACTCGCGGAAGAGACCCAGTACTTC	CASSNQLAEETQYF
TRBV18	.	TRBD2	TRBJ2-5	TGTGCCAGCTCACCAGTACCAAGCGGGACTCAAGAGACCCAGTACTTC	CASSPVPSGTQETQYF
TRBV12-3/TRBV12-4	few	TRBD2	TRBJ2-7	TGTGCCAGCAGTTCGTCCTGGACTAGCGGGAGGGCCCCCTACGAGCAGTACTTC	CASSSSWTSGRAPYEQYF
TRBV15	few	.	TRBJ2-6	TGTGCCACCAGCAGCGACCTGACTCCCGCTGGGGCCAACGTCCTGACTTTC	CATSSDLTPAGANVLTF
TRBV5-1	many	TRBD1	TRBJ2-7	TGCGCCAGCAGCTTCCCAGGTGGGACAGGGACCTACGAGCAGTACTTC	CASSFPGGTGTYEQYF
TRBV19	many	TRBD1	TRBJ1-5	TGTGCCAGGACAGGGAACCAGCCCCAGCATTTT	CARTGNQPQHF
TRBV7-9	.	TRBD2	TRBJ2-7	TGTGCCAGCAGCTTAGAGGGTAGCGGGAGAAGGTCCTACGAGCAGTACTTC	CASSLEGSGRRSYEQYF
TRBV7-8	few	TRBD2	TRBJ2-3	TGTGCCAGCAGCTACTCTCCCGGACTAGCGGGAGAGCGCACAGATACGCAGTATTTT	CASSYSPGLAGERTDTQYF
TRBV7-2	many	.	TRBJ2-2	TGTGCCAGCAGCTTACCACAGTACACCGGGGAGCTGTTTTTT	CASSLPQYTGELFF
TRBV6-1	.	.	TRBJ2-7	TGTGCCAGCAGTGAAGCTGCTAGGGCCTCCTACGAGCAGTACTTC	CASSEAARASYEQYF
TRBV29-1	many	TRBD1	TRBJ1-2	TGCAGCGTTGACAGGGGGCGATCGAACTATGGCTACACCTTC	CSVDRGRSNYGYTF
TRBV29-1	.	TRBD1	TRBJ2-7	TGCAGCTTGGGGACAGGTTTGACCTACGAGCAGTACTTC	CSLGTGLTYEQYF
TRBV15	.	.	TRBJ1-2	TGTGCCACCAGCAGCAAACAGGGTTGGTATGGCTACACCTTC	CATSSKQGWYGYTF
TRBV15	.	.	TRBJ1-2	TGTGCCACCAGCAGAGACCCCCCAGGGGGCTACACCTTC	CATSRDPPGGYTF
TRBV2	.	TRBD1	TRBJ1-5	TGTGCCAGCAGTGACGGGACAGGGGGCACTCAGCCCCAGCATTTT	CASSDGTGGTQPQHF
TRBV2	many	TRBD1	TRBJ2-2	TGTGCCAGCAGTGCGGACAGGGCCAACACCGGGGAGCTGTTTTTT	CASSADRANTGELFF
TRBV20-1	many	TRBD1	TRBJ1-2	TGCAGTGCTACCGACTCAGGACAGGGTGGGAACTATGGCTACACCTTC	CSATDSGQGGNYGYTF
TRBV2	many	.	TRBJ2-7	TGTGCCAGCAGTGTTGAAGGCCTAAACGAGCAGTACTTC	CASSVEGLNEQYF
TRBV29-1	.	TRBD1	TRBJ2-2	TGCAGCGCTCGGGACAGGGGGGTCACCGGGGAGCTGTTTTTT	CSARDRGVTGELFF
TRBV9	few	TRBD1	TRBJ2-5	TGTGCCAGCAGCACAAGACAGGGGGAGACCCAGTACTTC	CASSTRQGETQYF
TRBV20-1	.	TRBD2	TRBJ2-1	TGCAGTGCTTGGACTAGCGGGAGGGCCGCGTACAATGAGCAGTTCTTC	CSAWTSGRAAYNEQFF
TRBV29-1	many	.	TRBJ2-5	TGCAGCGTTTCAGGGGAGGGGGACCCAGAGACCCAGTACTTC	CSVSGEGDPETQYF
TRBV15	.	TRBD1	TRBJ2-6	TGTGCCACCAGTGGACAGGGGGGCACTGGGGCCAACGTCCTGACTTTC	CATSGQGGTGANVLTF
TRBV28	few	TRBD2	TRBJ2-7	TGTGCCAGCAGAAACAACCGGGACTACCGAACCTACGAGCAGTACTTC	CASRNNRDYRTYEQYF
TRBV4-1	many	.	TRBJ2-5	TGCGCCAGCAGCCAAGTTACGGGGCTGGAGACCCAGTACTTC	CASSQVTGLETQYF
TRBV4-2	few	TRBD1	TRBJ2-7	TGTGCCAGCAGCCAGCAACAGGGGGCGCAGTACTTC	CASSQQQGAQYF
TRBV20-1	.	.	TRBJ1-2	TGCAGTGCCAGCAGTGAAGTTCGGATGTTTGGCTACACCTTC	CSASSEVRMFGYTF
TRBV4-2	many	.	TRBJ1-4	TGTGCCAGCAGCCAGTCCGCCTTAACTAATGAAAAACTGTTTTTT	CASSQSALTNEKLFF
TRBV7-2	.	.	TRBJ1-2	TGTGCCAGCAGTGCTTCCTTGGCGCGAAACTATGGCTACACCTTC	CASSASLARNYGYTF
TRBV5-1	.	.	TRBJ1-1	TGCGCCAGCAGCTTGGCGGTGATGAACACTGAAGCTTTCTTT	CASSLAVMNTEAFF
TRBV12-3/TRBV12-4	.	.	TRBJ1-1	TGTGCCAGCAGCTTGGGGAGGGAGAACACTGGAGCTTTCTTT	CASSLGRENTGAFF
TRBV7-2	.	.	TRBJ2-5	TGTGCCAGCAGCCAAGTGGCTAGGGGTGGGGGAGAGACCCAGTACTTC	CASSQVARGGGETQYF
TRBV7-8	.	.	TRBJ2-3	TGTGCCAGCAGCGCATCCGCCGAACAGGGACGAACAGATACGCAGTATTTT	CASSASAEQGRTDTQYF
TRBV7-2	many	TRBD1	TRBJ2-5	TGTGCCAGCAGCTTAGGGGACAGGCAAGAGACCCAGTACTTC	CASSLGDRQETQYF
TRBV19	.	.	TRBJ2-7	TGTGCCAGTAGTATCCTCGCCGGCTTCTACGAGCAGTACTTC	CASSILAGFYEQYF
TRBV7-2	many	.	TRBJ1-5	TGTGCCAGCAGCTTAAGACAGGCCTATAGCAATCAGCCCCAGCATTTT	CASSLRQAYSNQPQHF
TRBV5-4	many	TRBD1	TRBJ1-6	TGTGCCAGCAGCTTCGGACAGGGGGCGCGATCTAATTCACCCCTCCACTTT	CASSFGQGARSNSPLHF